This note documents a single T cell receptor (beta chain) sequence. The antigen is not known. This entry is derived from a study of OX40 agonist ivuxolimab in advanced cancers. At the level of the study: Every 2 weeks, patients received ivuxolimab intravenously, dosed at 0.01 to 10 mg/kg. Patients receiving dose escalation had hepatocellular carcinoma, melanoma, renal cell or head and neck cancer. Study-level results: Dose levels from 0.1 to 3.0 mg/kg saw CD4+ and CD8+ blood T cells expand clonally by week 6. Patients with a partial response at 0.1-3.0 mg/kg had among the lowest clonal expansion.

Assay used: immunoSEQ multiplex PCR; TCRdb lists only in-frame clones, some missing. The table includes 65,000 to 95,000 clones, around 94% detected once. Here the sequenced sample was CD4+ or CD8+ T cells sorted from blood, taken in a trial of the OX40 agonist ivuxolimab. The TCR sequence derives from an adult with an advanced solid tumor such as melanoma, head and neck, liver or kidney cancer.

The CDR3 bases are TGTGCCAGCAGCTTCCTGGACAGCCTCCAAGAGACCCAGTACTTC. This sequence encodes CASSFLDSLQETQYF. V gene TRBV7-9 combines with J gene TRBJ2-5, with a weak D call TRBD1 (6 bases). Germline V gene sequence: CDR1 SEHNR, CDR2 FQNEAQ (reference sequence). CDR3 length equals 15 residues. Trimming stripped 3 bases from V and 1 base from J, with 12 bases between.